This T cell receptor (beta chain) originates from a study of response to subunit inactivated influenza vaccine. Study observations and caveats: The authors suggested that every seasonal influenza vaccination recruits few new T cells.

This CDR3 has 16 residues. V was cut by 3 bases and J by 3 bases, with 15 bases left in between. Germline CDR1 is MDHEN and CDR2 is SYDVKM. TCRdb re-derived calls from the RT-PCR reads in MiXCR, one entry per CDR3 protein. The sample lists more than 450,000 distinct CDR3 sequences; 6.5% to 8% were seen once. This clonotype has only a few counts. Its antigen is not known. The receptor was derived from a man aged 50 to 69 who received an inactivated influenza vaccine. This chain uses TRBV28 with TRBJ1-5; D call uncertain. The source was PBMCs from blood, collected roughly 24 months after vaccination. CDR3 coding DNA: TGTGCCAGCAGTTTTGGCCCCAGCGCCCACAATCAGCCCCAGCATTTT. Amino acids: CASSFGPSAHNQPQHF.